The TCR beta chain described here comes from a study of shared clonotypes between healthy human individuals. About the study: Per-donor plates numbered three CD4 naive, three CD4 memory, two CD8 naive and one CD8 memory. Study-level results: When naive CD4 clonotypes were compared across several donors, around 4.6% were shared. Even with large depth, rarefaction showed that sorted-subset sequencing was incomplete.

Germline assignment: CDR1 SGHNT and CDR2 YYREEE (reference sequence). V was cut by 0 bases and J by 3 bases, with 13 bases left in between. This CDR3 region has 16 residues. For this clone: The antigen remains unidentified.

Authors' data handling: Without quality scores, immunoSEQ junctional reads could not be filtered like full-length reads. Repertoires were generated with immunoSEQ multiplex PCR, while TCRdb's copy carries only in-frame clones and drops some. V, J and clone size were drawn from that table, and D and trimming were deduced from the DNA. The table shows around 2.5 million clones, with 80% to 95% occurring only once. This clonotype was obtained from a man aged 18 to 30 in good health. Some clones in this sample may be carry-over from other donors' samples. V is TRBV5-4 and J is TRBJ2-4, with D perhaps matching TRBD1 (5 bases). The sequenced sample was naive CD4+ T cells from PBMCs. This sample's subset: CD45RA+ positively selected. The CDR3 spells CASSLAGSRVKNIQYF. The CDR3 nucleotides read TGTGCCAGCAGCTTGGCGGGCAGCAGGGTCAAAAACATTCAGTACTTC.